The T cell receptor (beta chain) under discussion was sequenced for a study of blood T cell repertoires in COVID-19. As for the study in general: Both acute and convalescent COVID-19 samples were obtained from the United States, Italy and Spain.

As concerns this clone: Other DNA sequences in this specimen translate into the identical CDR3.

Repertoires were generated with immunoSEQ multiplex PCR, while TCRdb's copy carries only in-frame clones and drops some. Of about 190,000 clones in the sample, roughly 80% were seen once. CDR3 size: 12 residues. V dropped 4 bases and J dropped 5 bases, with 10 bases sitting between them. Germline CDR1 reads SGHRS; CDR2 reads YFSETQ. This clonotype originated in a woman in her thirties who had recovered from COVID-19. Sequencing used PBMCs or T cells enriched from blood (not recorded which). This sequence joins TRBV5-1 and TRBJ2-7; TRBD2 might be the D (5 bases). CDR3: CASSPGGDEQYF. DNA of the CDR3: TGCGCCAGCAGCCCCGGAGGCGACGAGCAGTACTTC.